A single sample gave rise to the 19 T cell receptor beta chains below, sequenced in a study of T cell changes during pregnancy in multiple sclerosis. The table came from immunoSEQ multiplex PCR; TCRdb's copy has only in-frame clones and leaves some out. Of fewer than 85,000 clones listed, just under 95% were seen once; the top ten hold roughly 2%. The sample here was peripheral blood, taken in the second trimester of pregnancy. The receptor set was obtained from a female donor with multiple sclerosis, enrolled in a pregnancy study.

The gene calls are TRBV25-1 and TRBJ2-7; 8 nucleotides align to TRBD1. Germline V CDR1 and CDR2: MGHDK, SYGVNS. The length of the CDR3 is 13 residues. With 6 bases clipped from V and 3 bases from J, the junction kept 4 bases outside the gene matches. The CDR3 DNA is TGTGCCAGCAGATCGGGGACAGGCTACGAGCAGTACTTC. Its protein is CASRSGTGYEQYF.

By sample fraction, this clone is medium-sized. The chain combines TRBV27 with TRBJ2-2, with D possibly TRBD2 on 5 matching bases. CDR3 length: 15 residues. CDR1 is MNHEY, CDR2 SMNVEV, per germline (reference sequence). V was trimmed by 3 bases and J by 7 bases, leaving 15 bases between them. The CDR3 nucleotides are TGTGCCAGCAGTTTTATGATGGGGAGTATCGGGGAGCTGTTTTTT. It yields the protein CASSFMMGSIGELFF.

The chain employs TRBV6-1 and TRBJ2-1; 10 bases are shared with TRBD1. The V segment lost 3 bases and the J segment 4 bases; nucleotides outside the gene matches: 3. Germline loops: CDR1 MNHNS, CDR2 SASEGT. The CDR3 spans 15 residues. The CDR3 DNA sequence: TGTGCCAGCAGTGAGGGACAGGGGCCTTACAATGAGCAGTTCTTC. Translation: CASSEGQGPYNEQFF.

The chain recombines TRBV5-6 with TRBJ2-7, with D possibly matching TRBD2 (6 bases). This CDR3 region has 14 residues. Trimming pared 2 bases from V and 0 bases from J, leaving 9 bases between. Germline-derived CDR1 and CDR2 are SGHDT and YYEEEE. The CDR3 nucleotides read TGTGCCAGCAGCTTCGGCGGGAACTCCTACGAGCAGTACTTC. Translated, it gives CASSFGGNSYEQYF.

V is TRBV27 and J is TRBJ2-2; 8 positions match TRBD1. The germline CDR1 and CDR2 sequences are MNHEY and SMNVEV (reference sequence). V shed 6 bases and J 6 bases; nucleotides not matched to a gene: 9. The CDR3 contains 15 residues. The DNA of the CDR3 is TGTGCCAGCAGGGATAGGACAGGGACCGCCGGGGAGCTGTTTTTT. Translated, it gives CASRDRTGTAGELFF.

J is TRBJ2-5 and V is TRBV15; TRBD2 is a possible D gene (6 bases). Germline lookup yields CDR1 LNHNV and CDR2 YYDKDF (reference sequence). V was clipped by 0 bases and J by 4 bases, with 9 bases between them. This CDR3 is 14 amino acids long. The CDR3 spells CATSRDHGGETQYF. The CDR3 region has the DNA TGTGCCACCAGCAGAGATCACGGGGGAGAGACCCAGTACTTC.

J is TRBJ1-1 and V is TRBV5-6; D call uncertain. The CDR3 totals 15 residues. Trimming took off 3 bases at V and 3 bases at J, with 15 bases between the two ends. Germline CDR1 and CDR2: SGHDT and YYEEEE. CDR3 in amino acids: CASSWGGAGDTEAFF. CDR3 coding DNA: TGTGCCAGCAGCTGGGGAGGAGCTGGGGACACTGAAGCTTTCTTT.

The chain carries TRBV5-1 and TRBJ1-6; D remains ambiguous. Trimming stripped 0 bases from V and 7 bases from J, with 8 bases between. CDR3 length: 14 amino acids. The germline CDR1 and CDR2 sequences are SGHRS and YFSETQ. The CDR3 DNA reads TGCGCCAGCAGCTTGGGAGCGGAAAATTCACCCCTCCACTTT. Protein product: CASSLGAENSPLHF.

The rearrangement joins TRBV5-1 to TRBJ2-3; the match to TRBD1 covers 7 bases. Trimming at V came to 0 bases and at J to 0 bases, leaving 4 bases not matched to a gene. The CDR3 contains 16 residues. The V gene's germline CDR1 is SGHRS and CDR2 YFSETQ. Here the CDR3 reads CASSLDRGPSTDTQYF. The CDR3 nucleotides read TGCGCCAGCAGCTTGGACAGGGGCCCTAGCACAGATACGCAGTATTTT.

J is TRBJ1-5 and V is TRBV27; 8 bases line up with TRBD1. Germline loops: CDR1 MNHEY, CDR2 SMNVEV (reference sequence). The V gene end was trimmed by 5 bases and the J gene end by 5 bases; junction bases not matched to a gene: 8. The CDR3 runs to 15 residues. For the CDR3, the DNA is TGTGCCAGCAGTAAAACGACAGGGGCCCATCAGCCCCAGCATTTT. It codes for CASSKTTGAHQPQHF.

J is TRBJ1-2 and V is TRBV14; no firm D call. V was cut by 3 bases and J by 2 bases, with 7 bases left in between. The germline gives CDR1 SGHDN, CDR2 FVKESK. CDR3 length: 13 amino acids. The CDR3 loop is CASSQTTNYGYTF. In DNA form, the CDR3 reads TGTGCCAGCAGCCAGACAACGAACTATGGCTACACCTTC.

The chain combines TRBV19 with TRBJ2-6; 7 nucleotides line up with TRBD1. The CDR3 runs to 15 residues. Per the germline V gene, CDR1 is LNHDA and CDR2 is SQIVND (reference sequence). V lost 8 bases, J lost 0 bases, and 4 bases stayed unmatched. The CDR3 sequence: CASGQVTSGANVLTF. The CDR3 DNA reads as TGTGCCAGTGGACAGGTTACCTCTGGGGCCAACGTCCTGACTTTC.

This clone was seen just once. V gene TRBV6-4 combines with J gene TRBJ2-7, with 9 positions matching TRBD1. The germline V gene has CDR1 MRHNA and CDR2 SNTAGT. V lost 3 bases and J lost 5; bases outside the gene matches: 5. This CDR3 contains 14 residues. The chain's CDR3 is CASSEGQGIHEQYF. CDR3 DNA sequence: TGTGCCAGCAGTGAAGGACAGGGGATCCACGAGCAGTACTTC.

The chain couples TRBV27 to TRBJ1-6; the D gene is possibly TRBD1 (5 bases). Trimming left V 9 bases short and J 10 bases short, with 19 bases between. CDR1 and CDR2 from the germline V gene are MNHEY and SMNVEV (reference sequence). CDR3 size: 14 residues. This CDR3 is CASQDPTVRSPLHF. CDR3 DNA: TGTGCCAGTCAGGACCCGACAGTTCGGTCACCCCTCCACTTT.

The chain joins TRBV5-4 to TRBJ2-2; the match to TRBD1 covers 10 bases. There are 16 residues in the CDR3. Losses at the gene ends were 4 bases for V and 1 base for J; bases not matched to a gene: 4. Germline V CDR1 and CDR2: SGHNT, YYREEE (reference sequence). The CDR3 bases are TGTGCCAGCAGCCAAGGACAGGGGGGGAACACCGGGGAGCTGTTTTTT. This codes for CASSQGQGGNTGELFF.

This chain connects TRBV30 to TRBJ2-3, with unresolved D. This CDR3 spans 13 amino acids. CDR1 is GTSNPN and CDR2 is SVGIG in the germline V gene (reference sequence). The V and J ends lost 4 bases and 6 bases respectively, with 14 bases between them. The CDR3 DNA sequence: TGTGCCTGGAATGTCCTACCGTTGGATACGCAGTATTTT. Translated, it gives CAWNVLPLDTQYF.

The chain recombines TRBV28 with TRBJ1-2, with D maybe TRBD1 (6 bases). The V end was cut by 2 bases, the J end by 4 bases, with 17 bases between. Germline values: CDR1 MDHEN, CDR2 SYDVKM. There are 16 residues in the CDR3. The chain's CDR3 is CASSLKIGGDLYGYTF. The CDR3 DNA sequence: TGTGCCAGCAGTTTAAAAATAGGGGGAGACCTCTATGGCTACACCTTC.

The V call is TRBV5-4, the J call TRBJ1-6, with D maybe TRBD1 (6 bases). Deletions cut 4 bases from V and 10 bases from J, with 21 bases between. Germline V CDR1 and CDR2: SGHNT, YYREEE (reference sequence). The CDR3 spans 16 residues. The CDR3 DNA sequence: TGTGCCAGCAGCCGCAATACAGGGATCTTCGAATCACCCCTCCACTTT. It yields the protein CASSRNTGIFESPLHF.

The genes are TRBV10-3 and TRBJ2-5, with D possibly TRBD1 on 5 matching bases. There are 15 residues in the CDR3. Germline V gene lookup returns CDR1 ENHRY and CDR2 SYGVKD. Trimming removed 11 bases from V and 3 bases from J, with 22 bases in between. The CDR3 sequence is CASGKAGILEETQYF. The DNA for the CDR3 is TGTGCCTCAGGGAAAGCCGGCATCCTCGAAGAGACCCAGTACTTC.